The 25 T cell receptor beta chains presented below share a single source sample, sequenced in a study of graft-versus-host responses after intestinal transplantation. Generated by immunoSEQ multiplex PCR, the TCRdb table keeps only in-frame clones and is missing some. The data show roughly 99,000 clones, with 87% seen just once and around 0.76% held by the top ten. Their antigens remain unidentified. Material: unstimulated CD4+ T cells sorted from spleen or lymph node cells, obtained before transplant. The origin of the receptors is a human donor who was the organ donor for an intestinal transplant.

Concerning this clone itself: One end of the junction varies from germline; a read error may be responsible. The rearrangement joins TRBV5-1 to TRBJ1-1, with TRBD1 matching 7 bases. Germline CDR1 SGHRS, CDR2 YFSETQ. The CDR3 runs 14 residues. CDR3 nucleotides: TGCGCCAGCAGCTTGGAATTGGGGGACAGAAAGCCCCTATTT. Translated, it gives CASSLELGDRKPLF.

The chain couples TRBV12-5 to TRBJ2-5; 7 nucleotides agree with TRBD1. From germline, CDR1 is LGHNT and CDR2 FRNRAP. V dropped 1 base and J dropped 2; count of bases not matched to a gene: 4. This CDR3 is built from 15 residues. The CDR3 DNA is TGTGCTAGTGGTTTGGGAGAACAGGGGCAAGAGACCCAGTACTTC. This gives the protein CASGLGEQGQETQYF. The variable domain in full, with the rest retrieved from reference TRBV12-5 and TRBJ2-5, is DARVTQTPRHKVTEMGQEVTMRCQPILGHNTVFWYRQTMMQGLELLAYFRNRAPLDDSGMPKDRFSAEMPDATLATLKIQPSEPRDSAVYFCASGLGEQGQETQYFGPGTRLLVL.

The chain has TRBV9 and TRBJ2-5; 7 bases fit TRBD1. J was trimmed by 4 bases and V by 0 bases; bases with no gene match: 6. The CDR3 contains 15 residues. Germline CDR1 and CDR2: SGDLS and YYNGEE. The CDR3 bases are TGTGCCAGCAGCGTAGATGAGGGGGCTCGAGAGACCCAGTACTTC. This encodes CASSVDEGARETQYF.

About this clone: Other DNA sequences within the sample encode an identical CDR3. The CDR3: CASSLVVTGNTEAFF. The CDR3 DNA is TGCGCCAGCAGCTTGGTAGTCACAGGGAACACTGAAGCTTTCTTT. V is TRBV5-1 and J is TRBJ1-1, with D tentatively TRBD1 (5 bases). Germline V CDR1 and CDR2: SGHRS, YFSETQ. Trimming removed 0 bases at V and 1 base at J, with 10 bases between. This CDR3 contains 15 residues.

This clone came up once. The CDR3 region has the DNA TGTGCCAGCACCCTTCAAAGGAACACTGAAGCTTTCTTT. This encodes CASTLQRNTEAFF. This rearrangement joins TRBV7-6 to TRBJ1-1; D uncertain. CDR1 is SGHVS and CDR2 is FNYEAQ in the germline V gene. Trimming removed 7 bases at V and 1 base at J, with 10 bases between. The CDR3 consists of 13 residues.

The chain carries TRBV19 and TRBJ1-2, with D unresolved. The CDR3 length is 16 residues. The germline V and J ends were trimmed by 0 bases and 8 bases, with 19 bases remaining between them. CDR1 LNHDA and CDR2 SQIVND come from the germline V gene (reference sequence). The CDR3 DNA is TGTGCCAGTAGTATAGATTATAAGGGCCGCATCGGGGGCTACACCTTC. Its translation is CASSIDYKGRIGGYTF.

The CDR3: CASSEDGTSTDTQYF. The DNA for the CDR3 is TGTGCCAGCAGTGAAGATGGGACTAGCACAGATACGCAGTATTTT. The chain uses TRBV6-1 and TRBJ2-3, with a tentative D call TRBD2 (6 bases). The CDR3 spans 15 residues. CDR1 MNHNS and CDR2 SASEGT come from the germline V gene. Deletions cut 1 base from V and 0 bases from J, with 8 bases between.

V gene TRBV6-1 combines with J gene TRBJ2-2; 7 bases match TRBD1. Germline CDR1 and CDR2: MNHNS and SASEGT. V lost 1 base to trimming and J lost 5 bases; unmatched junction nucleotides: 4. The CDR3 spans 15 residues. In DNA, the CDR3 is TGTGCCAGCAGTGAAGTAGGGGGCTTAACCGGGGAGCTGTTTTTT. It is translated as CASSEVGGLTGELFF.

This clone was counted only a few times. This CDR3 reads CASSEAGYEQYF. In DNA, the CDR3 is TGTGCCAGCAGTGAAGCGGGTTACGAGCAGTACTTC. The genes are TRBV2 and TRBJ2-7, with D unresolved. With 0 bases removed from V and 4 bases from J, the gap between germline ends came to 4 bases. Looked up from germline, CDR1 is SNHLY and CDR2 is FYNNEI. The CDR3 extends over 12 amino acids.

The genes are TRBV18 and TRBJ1-1; D call uncertain. With 3 bases removed from V and 2 bases from J, the gap between germline ends came to 13 bases. Germline CDR1 reads KGHSH; CDR2 reads LQKENI. There are 15 residues in the CDR3. CDR3 DNA sequence: TGTGCCAGCTCACCGTCGGAGGTCATCAACACTGAAGCTTTCTTT. The encoded protein is CASSPSEVINTEAFF.

The chain employs TRBV10-3 and TRBJ1-6; D may be TRBD1 (5 bases). This CDR3 contains 15 residues. The germline V and J ends were trimmed by 0 bases and 13 bases, with 16 bases remaining between them. Germline CDR1 ENHRY, CDR2 SYGVKD. In DNA, the CDR3 is TGTGCCATCAGTGAGTCCGGGACCCCAGGCAGGCCCCTCCACTTT. This gives the protein CAISESGTPGRPLHF.

The chain combines TRBV19 with TRBJ2-7, with D perhaps given as TRBD1 or TRBD2 (5 bases each). Between the trimmed V and J ends, which lost 3 bases and 5 bases, there was a span of 11 bases. The CDR3 runs 13 residues. CDR1 and CDR2 from the germline V gene are LNHDA and SQIVND (reference sequence). For the CDR3, the DNA is TGTGCCAGTAGTATTAGTCGGGGCGACGAGCAGTACTTC. Residues: CASSISRGDEQYF.

V is TRBV4-2 and J is TRBJ2-1; no reliable D call. There are 12 residues in the CDR3. V was shortened by 2 bases and J by 9 bases, with 8 bases between the two germline ends. Per germline, CDR1 LGHNA and CDR2 YNFKEQ. The CDR3 here is CASSQSRAEQFF. The CDR3 DNA is TGTGCCAGCAGCCAAAGTAGGGCTGAGCAGTTCTTC.

This sequence joins TRBV19 and TRBJ2-3; 8 nucleotides align to TRBD1. CDR1 and CDR2 (germline): LNHDA, SQIVND (reference sequence). Trimming cost V 9 bases and J 5 bases; bases outside gene matches: 10. This CDR3 is 14 amino acids long. The chain's CDR3 is CASRTTGEGDTQYF. CDR3 in DNA: TGTGCCAGCCGGACGACAGGGGAAGGAGATACGCAGTATTTT.

This clone was seen just once. The chain uses TRBV28 and TRBJ1-2; D is unclear. The germline CDR1 and CDR2 sequences are MDHEN and SYDVKM. Trimming took off 5 bases at V and 0 bases at J, with 4 bases between the two ends. The CDR3 has 12 residues. CDR3 nucleotide sequence: TGTGCCAGCAGTCCTACTAACTATGGCTACACCTTC. Its translation: CASSPTNYGYTF.

The genes are TRBV21-1 and TRBJ1-2; the table's D call of TRBD1 was not tested on the DNA. TRBV21-1 is an annotated pseudogene. The CDR3 consists of 14 residues. As DNA, the CDR3 is TGTGCCAGCAGCAATGGGGCCTGCTCCTATGGCTACACCTTC. It yields the protein CASSNGACSYGYTF.

The CDR3 region has the DNA TGCAGCGTTGATCGGCAGGGGTATGGCTACACCTTC. Encoded protein: CSVDRQGYGYTF. V is TRBV29-1 and J is TRBJ1-2, with D possibly being TRBD1 (6 bases). Trimming left V 3 bases short and J 5 bases short, with 10 bases between. The CDR3 totals 12 residues. Germline V CDR1 and CDR2: SQVTM, ANQGSEA.

V gene TRBV19 combines with J gene TRBJ2-7; D is unclear. The germline V gene encodes CDR1 LNHDA and CDR2 SQIVND (reference sequence). The length of the CDR3 is 14 residues. Trimming stripped 3 bases from V and 2 bases from J, with 11 bases between. This CDR3 reads CASSIRQAAYEQYF. CDR3 nucleotides: TGTGCCAGTAGTATCCGCCAGGCCGCCTACGAGCAGTACTTC.

The gene calls are TRBV23-1 and TRBJ1-1; the D is unclear. TRBV23-1 falls under the ORF class, with uncertain function. The CDR3 has 16 residues. The germline V and J ends were trimmed by 0 bases and 4 bases, with 15 bases remaining between them. This chain's CDR3 is CASSQSPGQEGTEAFF. The DNA for the CDR3 is TGCGCCAGCAGTCAATCTCCGGGCCAAGAGGGCACTGAAGCTTTCTTT.

This clone has just a few counts. The rearrangement joins TRBV11-3 to TRBJ2-1, with 11 bases identical to TRBD2. Germline loops: CDR1 SGHNT, CDR2 YENEEA. CDR3 length equals 19 residues. V shed 4 bases and J 0 bases; nucleotides not matched to a gene: 11. The CDR3 region is CASSSTLAGGSSSYNEQFF. In DNA, the CDR3 is TGTGCCAGCAGCTCGACCCTAGCGGGAGGTTCTAGCTCCTACAATGAGCAGTTCTTC.

The J gene is TRBJ2-3, the V gene TRBV5-4; a weak D match, TRBD1 (6 bases). From germline, CDR1 is SGHNT and CDR2 YYREEE (reference sequence). The V gene lost 4 bases and the J gene lost 3 bases, with 15 bases spanning the gap. This CDR3 has 15 amino acids. The CDR3 region is CASSDPGQRTDTQYF. CDR3 DNA: TGTGCCAGCAGCGATCCGGGACAACGAACAGATACGCAGTATTTT.

The chain links TRBV5-1 to TRBJ1-4, with TRBD1 matching over 7 bases. This CDR3 contains 14 residues. V gave up 3 bases and J gave up 4 bases; unmatched junction bases: 3. Germline lookup yields CDR1 SGHRS and CDR2 YFSETQ. CDR3 residues: CASSWQGGNEKLFF. For the CDR3, the DNA is TGCGCCAGCAGCTGGCAGGGGGGTAATGAAAAACTGTTTTTT.

The rearrangement links TRBV6-6 to TRBJ2-5, with 8 positions matching TRBD2. The CDR3 sequence is 12 residues long. V shed 11 bases and J 4 bases; nucleotides not matched to a gene: 6. Germline V gene lookup returns CDR1 MNHNY and CDR2 SVGAGI (reference sequence). The CDR3 spells CAARGGAETQYF. The DNA of the CDR3 is TGTGCCGCCCGGGGGGGCGCAGAGACCCAGTACTTC.

The chain links TRBV19 to TRBJ1-5; the D is unclear. The germline CDR1 and CDR2 sequences are LNHDA and SQIVND (reference sequence). The CDR3 has 15 residues. V was cut by 5 bases and J by 0 bases, with 11 bases left in between. CDR3 sequence: CASSPPGYSNQPQHF. DNA of the CDR3: TGTGCCAGTAGTCCCCCAGGTTATAGCAATCAGCCCCAGCATTTT.

The chain recombines TRBV6-6 with TRBJ2-1; TRBD2 might be the D (5 bases). Germline assignment: CDR1 MNHNY and CDR2 SVGAGI (reference sequence). Trimming took off 2 bases at V and 0 bases at J, with 5 bases between the two ends. The CDR3 consists of 14 residues. The CDR3 reads CASSYGSSYNEQFF. Here the CDR3 DNA reads TGTGCCAGCAGTTACGGGAGCTCCTACAATGAGCAGTTCTTC.